A single TCR beta chain is shown here with its context. Antigen: not known. This sample is part of a study of cytomegalovirus exposure and HLA in healthy donors. Regarding the study as a whole: Most sequenced TCRs were rare (though some public TCRs occurred in many donors).

Data came from immunoSEQ multiplex PCR; TCRdb stores just in-frame clones and leaves some out. The sample holds some 130,000 clones; roughly 89% are singletons and the top ten take 0.95% to 1.5%. The V gene lost 6 bases and the J gene lost 7 bases, with 13 bases spanning the gap. Germline V gene lookup returns CDR1 KGHSH and CDR2 LQKENI. The CDR3 has 13 residues. The sample comprised PBMCs. The TCR comes from a woman younger than 35 in good health and CMV-seronegative. The rearrangement uses TRBV18 and TRBJ2-1, with D tentatively TRBD2 (6 bases). CDR3 nucleotides: TGTGCCAGCTCGGCCGGGACTTCTAATGAGCAGTTCTTC. This codes for CASSAGTSNEQFF.